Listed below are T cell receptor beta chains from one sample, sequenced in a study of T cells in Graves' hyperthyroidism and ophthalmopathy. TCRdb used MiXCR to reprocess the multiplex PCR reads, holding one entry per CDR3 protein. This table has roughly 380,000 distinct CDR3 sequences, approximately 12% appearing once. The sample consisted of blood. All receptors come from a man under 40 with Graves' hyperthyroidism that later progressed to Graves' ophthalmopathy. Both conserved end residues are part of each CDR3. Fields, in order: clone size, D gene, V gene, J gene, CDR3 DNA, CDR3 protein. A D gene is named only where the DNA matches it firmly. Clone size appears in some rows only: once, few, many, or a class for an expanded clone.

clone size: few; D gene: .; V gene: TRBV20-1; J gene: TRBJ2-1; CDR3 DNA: TGCAGTGCTAGAGACCCAGGGACTGCGAACTCCTACAATGAGCAGTTCTTC; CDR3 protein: CSARDPGTANSYNEQFF
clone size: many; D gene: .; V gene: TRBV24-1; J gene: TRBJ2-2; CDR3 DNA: TGTGCCACCAGTGCCGTCGGGGACACCGGGGAGCTGTTTTTT; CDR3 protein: CATSAVGDTGELFF
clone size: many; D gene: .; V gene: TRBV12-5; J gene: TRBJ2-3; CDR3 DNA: TGTGCTAGTGGGGGTACAACATACACAGATACGCAGTATTTT; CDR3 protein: CASGGTTYTDTQYF
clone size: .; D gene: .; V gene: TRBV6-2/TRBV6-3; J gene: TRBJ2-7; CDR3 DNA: TGTGCCAGCAGTTACGTCTCAGGGTTGGAGCAGTACTTC; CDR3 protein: CASSYVSGLEQYF
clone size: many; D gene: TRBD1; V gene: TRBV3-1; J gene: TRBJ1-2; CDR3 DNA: TGTGCCAGCAGCCAAGATCGGGACAGGGGGTATGGCTACACCTTC; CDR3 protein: CASSQDRDRGYGYTF
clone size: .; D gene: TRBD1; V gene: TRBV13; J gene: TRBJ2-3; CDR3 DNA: TGTGCCAGCAGCTACGACAGGGTGGTAGATACGCAGTATTTT; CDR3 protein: CASSYDRVVDTQYF
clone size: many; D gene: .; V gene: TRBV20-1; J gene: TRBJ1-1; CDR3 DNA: TGCAGTGCTATCTCCCTTGTTGGGGGAGGGGGCACTGAAGCTTTCTTT; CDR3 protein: CSAISLVGGGGTEAFF
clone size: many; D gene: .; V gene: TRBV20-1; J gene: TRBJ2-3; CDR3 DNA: TGCAGTGCTAGCAGGGTCGAAGATACGCAGTATTTT; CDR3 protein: CSASRVEDTQYF
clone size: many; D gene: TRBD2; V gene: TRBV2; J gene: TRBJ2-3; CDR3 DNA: TGTGCCAGCAGTGAACTAGCGGGGGATAGCACAGATACGCAGTATTTT; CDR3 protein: CASSELAGDSTDTQYF
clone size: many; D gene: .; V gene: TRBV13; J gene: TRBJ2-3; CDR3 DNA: TGTGCCAGCAGCTTAGGGGACGAGGGGAACACAGATACGCAGTATTTT; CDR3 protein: CASSLGDEGNTDTQYF
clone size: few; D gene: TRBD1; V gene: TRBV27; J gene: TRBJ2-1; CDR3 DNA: TGTGCCAGCAGATGGGACAGGGGTGCCTACAATGAGCAGTTCTTC; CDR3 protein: CASRWDRGAYNEQFF
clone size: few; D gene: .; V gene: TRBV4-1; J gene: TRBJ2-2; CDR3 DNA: TGCGCCAGCAGCCCAGAAACCGGACAAACCGGGGAGCTGTTTTTT; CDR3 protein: CASSPETGQTGELFF
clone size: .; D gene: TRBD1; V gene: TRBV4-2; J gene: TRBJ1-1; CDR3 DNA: TGTGCCAGCAGCCAAGCTCGACAGGGGGGCACTGAAGCTTTCTTT; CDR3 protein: CASSQARQGGTEAFF
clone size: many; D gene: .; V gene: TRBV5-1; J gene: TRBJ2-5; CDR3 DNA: TGCGCCAGCAGCTCAGGGCCCCAAGAGACCCAGTACTTC; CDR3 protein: CASSSGPQETQYF
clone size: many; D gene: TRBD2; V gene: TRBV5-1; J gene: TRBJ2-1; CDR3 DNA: TGTGCCAGCAGCTTAGTAGCGGGGGCATACAATGAGCAGTTCTTC; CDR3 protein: CASSLVAGAYNEQFF
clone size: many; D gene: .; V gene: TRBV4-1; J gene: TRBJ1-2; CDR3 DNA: TGCGCCAGCAGTGGGCTCGGCTACACCTTC; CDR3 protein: CASSGLGYTF
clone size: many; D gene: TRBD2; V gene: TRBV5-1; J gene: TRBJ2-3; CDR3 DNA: TGCGCCAGCAGCCGAGCGGGGGACACTAGCACAGATACGCAGTATTTT; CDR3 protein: CASSRAGDTSTDTQYF
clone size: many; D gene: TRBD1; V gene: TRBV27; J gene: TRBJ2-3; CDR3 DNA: TGTGCCAGCAGCCAAATCCGCCGGGACAGGGGTACAGATACGCAGTATTTT; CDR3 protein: CASSQIRRDRGTDTQYF
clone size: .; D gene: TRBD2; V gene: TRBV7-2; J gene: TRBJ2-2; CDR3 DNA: TGTGCCAGCAGCTTTTCATCACTAGCGGGGGCGGCGAACACCGGGGAGCTGTTTTTT; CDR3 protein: CASSFSSLAGAANTGELFF
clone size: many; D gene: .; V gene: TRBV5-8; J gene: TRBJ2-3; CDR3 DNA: TGTGCCAGCAGCGCTCCCACAGATACGCAGTATTTT; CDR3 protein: CASSAPTDTQYF
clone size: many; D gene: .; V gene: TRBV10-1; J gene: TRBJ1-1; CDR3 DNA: TGCGCCAGCACTATACGGGACATAATCGGTGAAGCTTTCTTT; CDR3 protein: CASTIRDIIGEAFF
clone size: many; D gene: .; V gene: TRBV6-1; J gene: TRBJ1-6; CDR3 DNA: TGTGCCAGCAGAGGGGGAGGCAGGTGGGGACGAAGCTCCTATAATTCACCCCTCCACTTT; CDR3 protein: CASRGGGRWGRSSYNSPLHF
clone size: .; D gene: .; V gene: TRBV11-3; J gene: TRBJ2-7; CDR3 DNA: TGTGCCAGCAGCTTAGACCCGGGCCACGAGCAGTACTTC; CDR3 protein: CASSLDPGHEQYF
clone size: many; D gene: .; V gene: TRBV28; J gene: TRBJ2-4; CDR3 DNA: TGTGCCAGCAGAACGACGAGACTAGCCAAAAACATTCAGTACTTC; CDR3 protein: CASRTTRLAKNIQYF
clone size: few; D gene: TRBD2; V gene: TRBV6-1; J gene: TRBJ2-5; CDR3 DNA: TGTGCCAGCAGTGAAAGGAGCGGGGACCAAGAGACCCAGTACTTC; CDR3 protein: CASSERSGDQETQYF
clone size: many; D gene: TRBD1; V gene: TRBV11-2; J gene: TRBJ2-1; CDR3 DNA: TGTGCCAGCACCGGCTTGACTGGGACAGGCATAAGGTGGAGGGACAATGAGCAGTTCTTC; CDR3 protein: CASTGLTGTGIRWRDNEQFF
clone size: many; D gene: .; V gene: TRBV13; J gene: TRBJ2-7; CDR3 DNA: TGTGCCAGCAGCTTAGCTCCCGGGGTTGGGCAGTACTTC; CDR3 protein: CASSLAPGVGQYF
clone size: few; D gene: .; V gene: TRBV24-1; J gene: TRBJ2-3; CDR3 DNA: TGTGCCACCAGTGATTCGGACACAGATACGCAGTATTTT; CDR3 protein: CATSDSDTDTQYF
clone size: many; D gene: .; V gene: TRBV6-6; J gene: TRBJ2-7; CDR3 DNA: TGTGCCAGCAGTTACTCCCGGGACAAGACCTACGAGCAGTACTTC; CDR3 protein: CASSYSRDKTYEQYF
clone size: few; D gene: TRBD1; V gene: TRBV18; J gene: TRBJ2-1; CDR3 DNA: TGTGCCAGCTCAGGGACAGGGGGCGTAAACAATGAGCAGTTCTTC; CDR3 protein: CASSGTGGVNNEQFF
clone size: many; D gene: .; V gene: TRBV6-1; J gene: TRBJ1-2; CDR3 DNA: TGTGCCAGCACCGAGGAATCGGGGGGCGCTTCGTATGGCTACACCTTC; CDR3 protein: CASTEESGGASYGYTF
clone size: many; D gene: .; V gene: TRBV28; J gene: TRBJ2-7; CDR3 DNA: TGTGCCAGCAGTTTCATTCTAGGCTCGGGGGCCACCTACGAGCAGTACTTC; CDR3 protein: CASSFILGSGATYEQYF
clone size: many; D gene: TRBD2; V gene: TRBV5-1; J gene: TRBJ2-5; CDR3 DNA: TGCGCCAGCAGCTTCCGACTAGCGGAGGAGACCCAGTACTTC; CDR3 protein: CASSFRLAEETQYF
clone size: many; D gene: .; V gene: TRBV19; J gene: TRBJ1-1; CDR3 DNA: TGTGCCAGTACCTACGCGAACACTGAAGCTTTCTTT; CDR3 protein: CASTYANTEAFF
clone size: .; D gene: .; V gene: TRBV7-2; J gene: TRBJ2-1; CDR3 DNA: TGTGCCAGCAGCTCAAACAGGTACAATGAGCAGTTCTTC; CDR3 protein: CASSSNRYNEQFF
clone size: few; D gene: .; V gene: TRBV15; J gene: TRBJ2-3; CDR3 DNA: TGTGCCACCCAGCTGGCGGGGAGCACAGATACGCAGTATTTT; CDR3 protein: CATQLAGSTDTQYF
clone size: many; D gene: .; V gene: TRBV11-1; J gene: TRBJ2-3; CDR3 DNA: TGTGCCAGCAGCCGCCCCCGGGGCCCCGAAGCGGCAGATACGCAGTATTTT; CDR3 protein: CASSRPRGPEAADTQYF
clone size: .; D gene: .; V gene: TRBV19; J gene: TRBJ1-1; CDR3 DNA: TGTGCCAGCCGACGAGTTCGGGCGAGCACTGAAGCTTTCTTT; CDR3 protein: CASRRVRASTEAFF
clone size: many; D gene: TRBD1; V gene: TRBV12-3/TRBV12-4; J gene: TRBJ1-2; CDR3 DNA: TGTGCCAGCAGTTTAGCAGGGGGCGAAGGTGGCTACACCTTC; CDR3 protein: CASSLAGGEGGYTF
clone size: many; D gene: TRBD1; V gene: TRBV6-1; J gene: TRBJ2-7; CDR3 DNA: TGTGCCAGTAAGCCGGGACAGGGGACTTACGAGCAGTACTTC; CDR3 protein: CASKPGQGTYEQYF
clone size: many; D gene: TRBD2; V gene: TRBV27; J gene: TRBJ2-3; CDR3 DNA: TGTGCCAGCAGTTTAGTGGGGTCGGGGGGAGGCTCGATCACAGATACGCAGTATTTT; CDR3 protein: CASSLVGSGGGSITDTQYF
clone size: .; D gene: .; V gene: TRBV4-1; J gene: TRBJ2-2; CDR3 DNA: TGCGCCAGCAGCCAAGTGGAGACTACCACCGGGGAGCTGTTTTTT; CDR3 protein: CASSQVETTTGELFF
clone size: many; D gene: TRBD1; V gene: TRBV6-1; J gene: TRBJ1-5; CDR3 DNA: TGTGCCAGCAGTCTCGGGACAGGCAATAGCAATCAGCCCCAGCATTTT; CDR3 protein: CASSLGTGNSNQPQHF
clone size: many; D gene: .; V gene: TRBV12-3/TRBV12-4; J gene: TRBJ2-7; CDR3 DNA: TGTGCCAGCAGTTTTGGGGCCACCTACGAGCAGTACTTC; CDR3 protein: CASSFGATYEQYF
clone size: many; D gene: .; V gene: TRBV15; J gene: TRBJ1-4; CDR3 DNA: TGTGCCACCAGCGGAGAGGGAGGGAATAATGAAAAACTGTTTTTT; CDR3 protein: CATSGEGGNNEKLFF
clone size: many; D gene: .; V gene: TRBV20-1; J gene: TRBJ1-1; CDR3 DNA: TGCAGTGCAAGGACGGACTTGAACACTGAAGCTTTCTTT; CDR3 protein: CSARTDLNTEAFF
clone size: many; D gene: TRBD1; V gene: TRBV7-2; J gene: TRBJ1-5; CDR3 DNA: TGTGCCAGCGGAAACCCCGGGACAGGTCAGCCCCAGCATTTT; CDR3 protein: CASGNPGTGQPQHF
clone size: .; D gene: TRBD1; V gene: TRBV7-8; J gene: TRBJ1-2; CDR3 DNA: TGTGCCAGCAGCATACTACCCGGGACAGGAACTTATGGCTACACCTTC; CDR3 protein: CASSILPGTGTYGYTF